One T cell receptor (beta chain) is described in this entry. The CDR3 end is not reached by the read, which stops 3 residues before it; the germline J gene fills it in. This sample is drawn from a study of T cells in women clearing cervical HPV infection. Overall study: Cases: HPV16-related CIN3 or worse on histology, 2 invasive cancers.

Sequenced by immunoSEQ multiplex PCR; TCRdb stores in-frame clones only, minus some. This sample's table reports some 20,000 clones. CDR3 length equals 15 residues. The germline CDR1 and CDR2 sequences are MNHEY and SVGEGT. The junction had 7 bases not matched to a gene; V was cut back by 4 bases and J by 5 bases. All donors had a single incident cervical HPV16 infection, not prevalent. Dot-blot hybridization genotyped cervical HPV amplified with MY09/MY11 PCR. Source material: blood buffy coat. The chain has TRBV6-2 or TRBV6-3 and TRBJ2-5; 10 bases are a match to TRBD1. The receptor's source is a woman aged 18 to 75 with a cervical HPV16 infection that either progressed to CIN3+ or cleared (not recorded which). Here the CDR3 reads CASSSLTGGDETQYF. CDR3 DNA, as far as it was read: TGTGCCAGCAGTTCCCTGACAGGGGGCGATGAGACC.